This T cell receptor beta chain is drawn from a study of blood T cell repertoires in COVID-19. As for the study in general: The study drew acute and convalescent COVID-19 samples from the United States, Italy and Spain. Nucleic acid was either cDNA or gDNA, and it came from T cells, B-cell-depleted T cells, or PBMCs.

Recruited during active infection, patients (from Seattle) were subsequently followed longitudinally. The sample holds a few counts of this clone. This CDR3 comprises 15 residues. Between the trimmed V and J ends, which lost 6 bases and 7 bases, there was a span of 18 bases. Germline CDR1 and CDR2: WSHSY and SAAADI. Original analysis: The assay estimated nucleated cells by amplifying reference gene primers. Profiled with immunoSEQ multiplex PCR; TCRdb holds only in-frame clones, not every one. The D gene and trimming were derived from the DNA, and the V and J assignments and clone size from that table. The data contain around 280,000 clones, roughly 90% of them singletons.

Source material: peripheral blood. V gene TRBV10-2 combines with J gene TRBJ2-2; tentatively, D is TRBD1 (5 bases). This TCR was recovered from a young woman with COVID-19, enrolled during active disease. CDR3 nucleotides: TGCGCCAGCAGCGACCCGCACCAGGGAAGCGGGGAGCTGTTTTTT. It translates to CASSDPHQGSGELFF.